This T cell receptor (beta chain) derives from a study of early stage breast cancer tumors. Study-wide context: Each sample averaged about 9.4-fold read coverage. Whole-study results and caveats: Tumors had about 2.4-fold higher T cell density and higher clonality than adjacent normal breast tissue. Tumor and normal breast were distinguished via blood comparison in 14 of 16 patients.

This clone was detected a few times. Its antigen remains unknown. The CDR3 sequence is 16 residues long. Germline V gene data show CDR1 as LNHNV and CDR2 as YYDKDF (reference sequence). Trimming took 0 bases from V and 0 from J, leaving 9 bases between them. Some clones are missing from TCRdb's copy, which holds only in-frame ones; the method was immunoSEQ multiplex PCR. The sample has approximately 10,000 clones; around 70% are singletons. The chain recombines TRBV15 with TRBJ2-1, with D perhaps matching TRBD2 (6 bases). The receptor was isolated from a person in their 40s with breast cancer. Sequencing was carried out using breast tumor tissue. Written as DNA, the CDR3 is TGTGCCACCAGCAGAGATTGGCGGGACTCCTACAATGAGCAGTTCTTC. Translated, it gives CATSRDWRDSYNEQFF.